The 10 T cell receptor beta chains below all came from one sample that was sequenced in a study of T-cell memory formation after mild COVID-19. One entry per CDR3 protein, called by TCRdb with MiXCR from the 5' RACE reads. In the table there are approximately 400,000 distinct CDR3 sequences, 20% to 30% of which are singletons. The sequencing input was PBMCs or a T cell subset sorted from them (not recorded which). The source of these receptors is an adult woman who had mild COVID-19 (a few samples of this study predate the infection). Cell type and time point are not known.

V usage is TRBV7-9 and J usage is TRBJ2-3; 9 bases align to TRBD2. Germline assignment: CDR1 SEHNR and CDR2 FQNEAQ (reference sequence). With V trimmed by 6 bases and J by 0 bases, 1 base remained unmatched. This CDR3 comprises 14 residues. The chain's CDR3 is CASRREGSTDTQYF. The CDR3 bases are TGTGCCAGCAGGCGGGAGGGGAGCACAGATACGCAGTATTTT.

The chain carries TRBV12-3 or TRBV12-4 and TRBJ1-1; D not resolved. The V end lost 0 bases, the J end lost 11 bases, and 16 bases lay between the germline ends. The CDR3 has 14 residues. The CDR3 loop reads CASSLALEAGEAFF. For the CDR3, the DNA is TGTGCCAGCAGTTTAGCGCTTGAGGCGGGTGAGGCTTTCTTT.

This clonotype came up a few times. CDR3 sequence (DNA): TGCGCCAGCAGCCCCCGAAGCGGGGGATACACAGATACGCAGTATTTT. Translation: CASSPRSGGYTDTQYF. The rearrangement uses TRBV5-1 and TRBJ2-3; 8 nucleotides align to TRBD2. The CDR3 runs to 16 residues. From germline, CDR1 is SGHRS and CDR2 YFSETQ. Unmatched junction bases numbered 9, after V lost 4 bases and J lost 2 bases.

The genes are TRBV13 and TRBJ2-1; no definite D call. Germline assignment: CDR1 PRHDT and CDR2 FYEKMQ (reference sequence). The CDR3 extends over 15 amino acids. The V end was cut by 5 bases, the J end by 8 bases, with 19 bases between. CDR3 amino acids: CASSVRFRSEDEQFF. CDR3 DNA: TGTGCCAGCAGCGTGAGATTCCGGTCCGAAGATGAGCAGTTCTTC.

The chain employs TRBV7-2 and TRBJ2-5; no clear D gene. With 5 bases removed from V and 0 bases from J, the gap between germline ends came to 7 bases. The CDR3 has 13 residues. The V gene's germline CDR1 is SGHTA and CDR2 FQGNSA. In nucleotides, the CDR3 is TGTGCCAGCAGCACCGACAACCAAGAGACCCAGTACTTC. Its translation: CASSTDNQETQYF. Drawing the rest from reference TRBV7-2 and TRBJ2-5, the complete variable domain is GAGVSQSPSNKVTEKGKDVELRCDPISGHTALYWYRQSLGQGLEFLIYFQGNSAPDKSGLPSDRFSAERTGGSVSTLTIQRTQQEDSAVYLCASSTDNQETQYFGPGTRLLVL.

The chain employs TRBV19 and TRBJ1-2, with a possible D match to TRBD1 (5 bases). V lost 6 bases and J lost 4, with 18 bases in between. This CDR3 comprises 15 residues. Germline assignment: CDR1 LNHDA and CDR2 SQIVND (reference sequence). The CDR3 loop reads CASSDAGTARYGYTF. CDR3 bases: TGTGCCAGTAGCGACGCCGGGACGGCACGCTATGGCTACACCTTC. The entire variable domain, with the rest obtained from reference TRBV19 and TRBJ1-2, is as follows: DGGITQSPKYLFRKEGQNVTLSCEQNLNHDAMYWYRQDPGQGLRLIYYSQIVNDFQKGDIAEGYSVSREKKESFPLTVTSAQKNPTAFYLCASSDAGTARYGYTFGSGTRLTVV.

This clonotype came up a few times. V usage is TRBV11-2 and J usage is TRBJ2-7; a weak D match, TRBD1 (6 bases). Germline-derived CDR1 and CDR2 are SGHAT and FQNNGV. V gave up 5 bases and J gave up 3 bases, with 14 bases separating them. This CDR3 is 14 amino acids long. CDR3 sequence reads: CASSPITGNYEQYF. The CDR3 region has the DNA TGTGCCAGCAGCCCTATAACAGGGAACTACGAGCAGTACTTC. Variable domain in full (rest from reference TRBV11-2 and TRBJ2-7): EAGVAQSPRYKIIEKRQSVAFWCNPISGHATLYWYQQILGQGPKLLIQFQNNGVVDDSQLPKDRFSAERLKGVDSTLKIQPAKLEDSAVYLCASSPITGNYEQYFGPGTRLTVT.

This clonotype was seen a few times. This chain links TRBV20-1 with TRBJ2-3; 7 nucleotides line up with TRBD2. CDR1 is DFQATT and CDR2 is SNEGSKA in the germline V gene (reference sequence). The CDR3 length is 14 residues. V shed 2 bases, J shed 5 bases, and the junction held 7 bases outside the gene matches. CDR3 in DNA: TGCAGTGCTAGACCCCAGCCGGGGGGAGATACGCAGTATTTT. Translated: CSARPQPGGDTQYF.

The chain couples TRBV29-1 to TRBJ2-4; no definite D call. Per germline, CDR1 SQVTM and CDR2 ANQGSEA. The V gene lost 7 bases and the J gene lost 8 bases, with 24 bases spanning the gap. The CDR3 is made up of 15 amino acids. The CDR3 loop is CSAQEVGSRSDIQYF. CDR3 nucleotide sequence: TGCAGCGCCCAAGAGGTGGGTAGCAGATCGGACATTCAGTACTTC.

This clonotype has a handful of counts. The CDR3, as DNA: TGTGCCAGCAGTAATCTGAACACCGGGGAGCTGTTTTTT. This codes for CASSNLNTGELFF. V usage is TRBV12-3 or TRBV12-4 and J usage is TRBJ2-2; unclear D gene. The CDR3 loop spans 13 amino acids. With 5 bases removed from V and 1 base from J, the gap between germline ends came to 5 bases.